This TCR beta chain is drawn from a study of blood T cell repertoires in COVID-19. Before being deemed recovered, Cohort 3 donors had two negative PCRs, clearance, or symptom resolution. Methods used by the authors: Reference gene primers were amplified, and this amplification served to estimate nucleated cell counts. Here immunoSEQ multiplex PCR was the method, and the copy in TCRdb shows in-frame clones only, minus some. Clone size and V and J calls were adopted from that table, with D and trimming inferred from the DNA. The table shows a few hundred thousand clones, with 85% to 90% occurring only once. The length of the CDR3 is 16 residues. The V end was cut by 4 bases, the J end by 0 bases, with 13 bases between. Germline lookup yields CDR1 KGHSH and CDR2 LQKENI.

The sequencing sample was made of PBMCs or T cells enriched from blood (not recorded which). The sequence was obtained from a man aged 18 to 29 who had recovered from COVID-19. The genes are TRBV18 and TRBJ1-3; D is unresolved. The DNA for the CDR3 is TGTGCCAGCTCACAGAGCCGGGTTAGCTCTGGAAACACCATATATTTT. The encoded protein is CASSQSRVSSGNTIYF.